These T cell receptor beta chains were read from a single sample in a study of cytomegalovirus exposure and HLA in healthy donors. This table comes from immunoSEQ multiplex PCR, and its TCRdb copy is limited to in-frame clones, with some not included. The sample lists 100,000 or so clones, nearly 80% occurring once. Source material: PBMCs. Receptors originate from a man aged 30 to 45 in good health and CMV-seronegative. Both conserved end residues are part of each CDR3. D genes are given only for firm matches. The size field is filled for only some rows; it gives once, few, many or a size class.

cdr3_nt,cdr3_aa,j_call,clone_size,v_call,d_call
TGTGCCAGCAGGGCCGACAGGGAGTATGGGGCCAACGTCCTGACTTTC,CASRADREYGANVLTF,TRBJ2-6,-,TRBV7-2,TRBD1
TGTGCCAGCAGCAGAGACAGGGTCTCCTACGAGCAGTACTTC,CASSRDRVSYEQYF,TRBJ2-7,-,TRBV5-4,TRBD1
TGTGCCAGCAGTTACGCAGGGGCCTACGAGCAGTACTTC,CASSYAGAYEQYF,TRBJ2-7,-,TRBV6-5,-
TGCGCCAGCAGCCTTTTCTCCTCTAGCGGAGCCACCTACAATGAGCAGTTCTTC,CASSLFSSSGATYNEQFF,TRBJ2-1,-,TRBV4-1,TRBD2
TGTGCCAGCAGCGTAGCCAGCTCCTACAATGAGCAGTTCTTC,CASSVASSYNEQFF,TRBJ2-1,-,TRBV9,-
TGCGCCAGCAGCTTGAAGGGGGAAACCTATAATTCACCCCTCCACTTT,CASSLKGETYNSPLHF,TRBJ1-6,once,TRBV5-1,-
TGCGCCAGCAGCCAAGATAGACAGGGGGGATCACCCCTCCACTTT,CASSQDRQGGSPLHF,TRBJ1-6,once,TRBV4-3,TRBD1
TGCAGCGTTGATGTCGGGGGACTAGCGGGACATACTGTCACCGGGGAGCTGTTTTTT,CSVDVGGLAGHTVTGELFF,TRBJ2-2,-,TRBV29-1,TRBD2
TGTGCCAGCCGGGACAGGGGTATTTTGGCCACTGAAGCTTTCTTT,CASRDRGILATEAFF,TRBJ1-1,-,TRBV19,TRBD1
TGTGCCAGCAGCTTAGCTGGCGGGAGGGCCGCGTCCTACAATGAGCAGTTCTTC,CASSLAGGRAASYNEQFF,TRBJ2-1,-,TRBV7-9,TRBD2
TGTGCCAGCAGTGAACAGGGTTTAAGCGAGCAGTACTTC,CASSEQGLSEQYF,TRBJ2-7,-,TRBV2,-
TGTGCCAGCAGCCCCGGACTTACAACGTCTTCACCCCTCCACTTT,CASSPGLTTSSPLHF,TRBJ1-6,-,TRBV5-7,-
TGCAGCGTGGGACGACAGGGGGTGTACGAGCAGTACTTC,CSVGRQGVYEQYF,TRBJ2-7,few,TRBV29-1,TRBD1
TGTGCCAGCAGCGTTAGGGAGTCCTACGAGCAGTACTTC,CASSVRESYEQYF,TRBJ2-7,-,TRBV9,-
TGTGCCAGCAGCGTAGCGCAGGGGAACTACGAGCAGTACTTC,CASSVAQGNYEQYF,TRBJ2-7,once,TRBV9,-
TGTGCCAGCGGGACAGGGACCTCCTACGAGCAGTACTTC,CASGTGTSYEQYF,TRBJ2-7,-,TRBV7-6,TRBD1
TGTGCCAGCAGCTTGGCCGGAAGCGGGGGGACCCAGTACTTC,CASSLAGSGGTQYF,TRBJ2-5,-,TRBV5-6,TRBD2
TGTGCCAGCAGTCGCATCCTAGCGGGGGGAATCAATGAGCAGTTCTTC,CASSRILAGGINEQFF,TRBJ2-1,once,TRBV7-9,TRBD2
TGCGCCAGCAGCCAAGATCCGGCAGGGGGCGCGGAAGCTTTCTTT,CASSQDPAGGAEAFF,TRBJ1-1,-,TRBV4-1,TRBD1
TGTGCCAGCAGTGAACAGGGTTGGCCGTCCTACGAGCAGTACTTC,CASSEQGWPSYEQYF,TRBJ2-7,few,TRBV6-1,-
TGTGCCACCAGCAGGGACGAAATGGGACTAGCGGACACAGATACGCAGTATTTT,CATSRDEMGLADTDTQYF,TRBJ2-3,-,TRBV15,TRBD2
TGTGCCAGCAGCTCGGGACAGGGGGCCAGAGCTTTCTTT,CASSSGQGARAFF,TRBJ1-1,few,TRBV11-2,TRBD1
TGCGCCAGCAGCCAAACCGGGAGCTCCTTTTTGTTTCAGTACTTC,CASSQTGSSFLFQYF,TRBJ2-4,-,TRBV4-3,-
TGTGCCAGCAGCGTTGGGGGCAGCAATCAGCCCCAGCATTTT,CASSVGGSNQPQHF,TRBJ1-5,-,TRBV5-4,-
TGTGCCAGTAAAAAATCTCCGGGACAAGCTAACTATGGCTACACCTTC,CASKKSPGQANYGYTF,TRBJ1-2,-,TRBV19,-